This T cell receptor (beta chain) derives from a study of human T cells and chemical hapten exposure. To note about this clonotype: Its target is not known.

The study's findings and limits: Large CDR3 similarity clusters arose significantly more often from expanded TCRs than from controls. After DPC sensitization, TCRs above 1 in 1000 frequency showed no change.

The CDR3 is 15 amino acids. Germline CDR1 reads MNHEY; CDR2 reads SVGEGT. V shed 4 bases, J shed 8 bases, and the junction held 11 bases outside the gene matches. Library preparation tagged each individual cDNA molecule with a unique molecular identifier. TCRdb analysed the RACE reads with MiXCR anew, one entry per CDR3 protein. Counted here are 74,000 or so distinct CDR3 sequences, about a tenth occurring once; the ten biggest clones make up about 1.5%. Time point of the sample: patch test 1, 2 weeks after DPC sensitization. Stated treatment: therapeutic diphenylcyclopropenone sensitization with weekly scalp DPC. Sample donors consisted of patients with alopecia, aged 18 to 70 years, who were suitable for DPC.

The rearrangement joins TRBV6-2 or TRBV6-3 to TRBJ2-1, with 7 positions matching TRBD2. The origin of this receptor is a woman between 50 and 59 years old with alopecia areata. Some clones in this sample may be carry-over from other donors' samples. The specimen was whole blood, collected in connection with sensitization to the hapten diphenylcyclopropenone (DPC). The CDR3 loop reads CASSFTGRPKDEQFF. The CDR3 nucleotides read TGTGCCAGCAGTTTTACCGGGAGGCCCAAGGATGAGCAGTTCTTC.